These 12 T cell receptor beta chains came from one sample sequenced in a study of blood T cell repertoires in COVID-19. Repertoires were generated with immunoSEQ multiplex PCR, while TCRdb's copy carries only in-frame clones and drops some. This sample has about 210,000 clones, with about 86% found just once. The sample consisted of peripheral blood. These receptors were obtained from a woman in her forties or fifties with acute or convalescent COVID-19.

V and J are TRBV27 and TRBJ2-3; 7 bases fit TRBD1. After removal of 5 bases from V and 3 bases from J, the junction contained 5 bases not matched to a gene. The CDR3 covers 14 residues. Germline assignment: CDR1 MNHEY and CDR2 SMNVEV (reference sequence). In DNA, the CDR3 is TGTGCCAGCAGTATTCGACAGGGTACAGATACGCAGTATTTT. This gives the protein CASSIRQGTDTQYF.

In its sample, this clone was seen once. The V and J genes are TRBV6-5 and TRBJ2-1, with 7 bases that match TRBD1. The J segment lost 8 bases and the V segment lost 5 bases, leaving 12 bases of the junction unmatched. The CDR3 has 15 amino acids. Germline V CDR1 and CDR2: MNHEY, SVGAGI. CDR3 in DNA: TGTGCCAGCAGTCGGAATGCAGGGGGTTGGGATGAGCAGTTCTTC. Encoded protein: CASSRNAGGWDEQFF.

The rearrangement links TRBV3-1 (or the pseudogene TRBV3-2) to TRBJ2-7, with TRBD2 matching over 14 bases. The CDR3 contains 16 residues. Germline loops: CDR1 LGHDT, CDR2 YNNKEL (reference sequence). V was clipped by 4 bases and J by 2 bases; unmatched bases: 4. The CDR3 DNA is TGTGCCAGCAGCCCCCGGACTAGCGGGAGGACCTACGAGCAGTACTTC. Its translation: CASSPRTSGRTYEQYF.

The chain employs TRBV2 and TRBJ1-4; 7 bases match TRBD1. V shed 6 bases and J 7 bases; nucleotides not matched to a gene: 2. There are 12 residues in the CDR3. Germline lookup yields CDR1 SNHLY and CDR2 FYNNEI. This CDR3 reads CASRQGSEKLFF. In DNA form, the CDR3 reads TGTGCCAGCAGACAGGGGAGTGAAAAACTGTTTTTT.

V is TRBV6-5 and J is TRBJ2-5, with D possibly TRBD2 on 5 matching bases. Per the germline V gene, CDR1 is MNHEY and CDR2 is SVGAGI. The V gene lost 6 bases and the J gene lost 7 bases, with 12 bases spanning the gap. CDR3 size: 12 residues. Here the CDR3 DNA reads TGTGCCAGCAGGTCCGGGATGGGGACCCAGTACTTC. Translating it yields CASRSGMGTQYF.

V usage is TRBV5-1 and J usage is TRBJ2-5; the D gene is possibly TRBD2 (5 bases). The CDR3 length is 13 residues. The V end lost 6 bases, the J end lost 5 bases, and 14 bases lay between the germline ends. Germline-derived CDR1 and CDR2 are SGHRS and YFSETQ. The CDR3 reads CASTPAGHETQYF. The CDR3 DNA follows: TGCGCCAGCACCCCGGCGGGCCACGAGACCCAGTACTTC. Full variable domain (rest looked up from reference TRBV5-1 and TRBJ2-5): KAGVTQTPRYLIKTRGQQVTLSCSPISGHRSVSWYQQTPGQGLQFLFEYFSETQRNKGNFPGRFSGRQFSNSRSEMNVSTLELGDSALYLCASTPAGHETQYFGPGTRLLVL.

The chain combines TRBV7-9 with TRBJ2-7, with D maybe TRBD1 (6 bases). From germline, CDR1 is SEHNR and CDR2 FQNEAQ (reference sequence). This CDR3 contains 14 residues. The ends were cut back, 5 bases at V and 2 bases at J, with 13 bases in the middle. The CDR3 sequence is CASSLPNRAYEQYF. CDR3 bases: TGTGCCAGCAGCCTCCCGAACAGGGCCTACGAGCAGTACTTC.

The chain uses TRBV7-2 and TRBJ1-5; 7 positions match TRBD1. Germline CDR1 reads SGHTA; CDR2 reads FQGNSA. The CDR3 length is 17 residues. J gave up 4 bases and V 4 bases, and 13 bases lay outside the gene matches. The chain's CDR3 is CASSYTGARELNQPQHF. The DNA for the CDR3 is TGTGCCAGCAGCTATACAGGGGCGAGGGAACTTAATCAGCCCCAGCATTTT.

The chain employs TRBV24-1 and TRBJ2-3; D is undetermined. The CDR3 covers 15 residues. V lost 4 bases to trimming and J lost 5 bases, with 15 bases between them. From germline, CDR1 is KGHDR and CDR2 SFDVKD. The chain's CDR3 is CATSESQQYKDTQYF. For the CDR3, the DNA is TGTGCCACCAGTGAGTCCCAACAGTATAAAGATACGCAGTATTTT.

The genes are TRBV6-6 and TRBJ1-1, with TRBD1 matching over 11 bases. J gave up 4 bases and V 5 bases, and 6 bases lay outside the gene matches. Per germline, CDR1 MNHNY and CDR2 SVGAGI (reference sequence). The CDR3 is 15 amino acids. The CDR3 protein is CASSPGQGVPTEAFF. In DNA, the CDR3 is TGTGCCAGCAGTCCGGGACAGGGGGTACCCACTGAAGCTTTCTTT.

J is TRBJ1-1 and V is TRBV7-8; TRBD1 aligns across 8 bases. The CDR3 has 15 residues. The trim removed 3 bases at V and 2 bases at J, leaving 5 bases unmatched. The germline V gene encodes CDR1 SGHVS and CDR2 FQNEAQ. CDR3 region: CASSLGAGGNTEAFF. The CDR3 region has the DNA TGTGCCAGCAGCTTGGGGGCAGGGGGCAACACTGAAGCTTTCTTT. The full variable domain, with the rest looked up from reference TRBV7-8 and TRBJ1-1, is GAGVSQSPRYKVAKRGQDVALRCDPISGHVSLFWYQQALGQGPEFLTYFQNEAQLDKSGLPSDRFFAERPEGSVSTLKIQRTQQEDSAVYLCASSLGAGGNTEAFFGQGTRLTVV.

This chain links TRBV5-1 with TRBJ2-5; the match to TRBD1 covers 10 bases. Germline trimming cut 3 bases from V and 2 bases from J; bases unmatched to any gene: 7. CDR1 is SGHRS, CDR2 YFSETQ, per germline. The CDR3 runs 16 residues. CDR3 region: CASSSRQGARQETQYF. The CDR3 bases are TGCGCCAGCAGCTCCCGACAGGGGGCAAGGCAAGAGACCCAGTACTTC.